This T cell receptor (beta chain) was found in a study of cytomegalovirus exposure and HLA in healthy donors. Study-wide results and caveats: Cytomegalovirus-associated status was assigned to 164 TCR beta chains. In a later analysis, CMV-associated beta chains were mostly HLA-associated, it appeared. Certain sequence variants were highly shared and formed a cluster, and this cluster was likely a sequencing artifact. Using a false discovery rate of 0.05, a later analysis showed that roughly 16,000 TCR beta sequences were associated with HLA alleles.

CDR1 and CDR2 from the germline V gene are SGHRS and YFSETQ. The CDR3 has 14 residues. Trimming removed 0 bases at V and 1 base at J, with 6 bases between. This clone has only a few counts. Antigen: not known. It was with 60 Vbeta and 13 Jbeta primers that the PCR ran. Some clones are missing from TCRdb's copy, which holds only in-frame ones; the method was immunoSEQ multiplex PCR. The table has more than 140,000 clones, around 65% seen once. This receptor was taken from a woman in her twenties or thirties in good health and CMV-seropositive. The V call is TRBV5-1, the J call TRBJ2-3, with D perhaps matching TRBD1 (6 bases). Input material: PBMCs. The CDR3 here is CASSLDRGTDTQYF. The CDR3 DNA sequence: TGCGCCAGCAGCTTGGACAGGGGCACAGATACGCAGTATTTT.